The 29 T cell receptor beta chains below were found in one sample sequenced in a study of cytomegalovirus exposure and HLA in healthy donors. Use of 60 Vbeta and 13 Jbeta primers characterized the PCR. Using immunoSEQ multiplex PCR, the repertoire was profiled, and TCRdb retains in-frame clones only, with some absent. The table lists 110,000 or so clones, roughly 71% of them singletons. Sequencing used PBMCs. These receptors were obtained from a man between 18 and 35 years old in good health and CMV-seropositive.

CDR3 in amino acids: CASSTIQQGSPLHF. DNA for the CDR3: TGTGCCAGTAGTACCATCCAACAGGGATCACCCCTCCACTTT. The chain couples TRBV19 to TRBJ1-6; possible D gene TRBD1, 6 bases. The V gene lost 4 bases and the J gene lost 10 bases, with 14 bases spanning the gap. CDR1 is LNHDA, CDR2 SQIVND, per germline (reference sequence). The CDR3 contains 14 residues.

This clone has only a few counts. J is TRBJ2-3 and V is TRBV27; possibly TRBD2 for D (5 bases). The CDR3 runs to 11 residues. Looked up from germline, CDR1 is MNHEY and CDR2 is SMNVEV (reference sequence). V lost 6 bases and J 8 bases, leaving 9 bases between the germline ends. The CDR3 is CASRIRGTQYF. The CDR3 DNA follows: TGTGCCAGCAGGATTCGGGGTACGCAGTATTTT.

This chain links TRBV28 with TRBJ2-7; TRBD2 matches 7 bases. The J segment lost 3 bases and the V segment lost 4 bases, leaving 15 bases of the junction unmatched. This CDR3 is built from 17 residues. Germline assignment: CDR1 MDHEN and CDR2 SYDVKM. CDR3 DNA sequence: TGTGCCAGCAGTTGGGGGGGAGGGGAGAGGGCGGTCTACGAGCAGTACTTC. Protein product: CASSWGGGERAVYEQYF.

The CDR3 DNA reads as TGTGCCAGCAGTTACGTCGCGGGAGAGACCCAGTACTTC. Translating it yields CASSYVAGETQYF. The chain has TRBV6-6 and TRBJ2-7; a possible D gene is TRBD2 (5 bases). The end of the DNA aligns better with TRBJ2-5, so the J call may be wrong. This CDR3 region has 13 residues. Germline V gives CDR1 MNHNY, CDR2 SVGAGI (reference sequence).

The chain couples TRBV6-1 to TRBJ2-7; 7 positions agree with TRBD2. Germline trimming cut 5 bases from V and 0 bases from J; bases unmatched to any gene: 7. This CDR3 is built from 15 residues. The germline gives CDR1 MNHNS, CDR2 SASEGT. The CDR3 DNA sequence: TGTGCCAGCAGTCCCGTGGGGGGGGACTCCTACGAGCAGTACTTC. This encodes CASSPVGGDSYEQYF.

CDR3 sequence (DNA): TGTGCCAGCCAACGAGGGGGAAAGGTAAACGGCTACACCTTC. This sequence encodes CASQRGGKVNGYTF. The chain combines TRBV6-5 with TRBJ1-2, with a tentative D call TRBD1 (6 bases). Trimming took 8 bases from V and 8 from J, leaving 21 bases between them. CDR1 is MNHEY, CDR2 SVGAGI, per germline. The CDR3 is 14 residues long.

The chain carries TRBV6-5 and TRBJ2-2, with 7 positions matching TRBD1. Germline lookup yields CDR1 MNHEY and CDR2 SVGAGI. V shed 6 bases, J shed 3 bases, and the junction held 7 bases outside the gene matches. The CDR3 has 15 residues. CDR3 nucleotides: TGTGCCAGCAGGATTCGACAGGGATACACCGGGGAGCTGTTTTTT. It translates to CASRIRQGYTGELFF.

A single count supports this clone. The DNA for the CDR3 is TGTGCCAGCATGTCAGGGGATCTCCAAGAGACCCAGTACTTC. Its translation is CASMSGDLQETQYF. The chain is built from TRBV5-4 and TRBJ2-5, with a weak D call TRBD1 (6 bases). V was clipped by 6 bases and J by 1 base, with 13 bases between them. The germline V gene encodes CDR1 SGHNT and CDR2 YYREEE (reference sequence). The CDR3 has 14 residues.

The gene calls are TRBV6-1 and TRBJ2-3; maybe TRBD1 (6 bases). The germline V gene encodes CDR1 MNHNS and CDR2 SASEGT. The ends were cut back, 0 bases at V and 6 bases at J, with 16 bases in the middle. CDR3 length: 16 amino acids. The CDR3 sequence is CASSEALGAAEDTQYF. The CDR3, as DNA: TGTGCCAGCAGTGAAGCGCTGGGGGCGGCGGAGGATACGCAGTATTTT.

This clone was picked up a small number of times. The chain has TRBV29-1 and TRBJ2-3; 8 bases line up with TRBD1. The CDR3 spans 14 residues. In germline, CDR1 is SQVTM, CDR2 ANQGSEA. Trimming removed 3 bases from V and 6 bases from J; junction bases left unmatched: 8. CDR3 in DNA: TGCAGCGTTGACCGTGGGACAGGTGGCGATACGCAGTATTTT. Protein product: CSVDRGTGGDTQYF.

J is TRBJ2-1 and V is TRBV27; 10 nucleotides match TRBD2. V was clipped by 5 bases and J by 1 base; unmatched bases: 5. The CDR3 consists of 16 residues. The germline CDR1 and CDR2 sequences are MNHEY and SMNVEV (reference sequence). CDR3 in amino acids: CASSPPGLASYNEQFF. In DNA, the CDR3 is TGTGCCAGCAGTCCGCCGGGACTAGCGTCCTACAATGAGCAGTTCTTC.

This chain joins TRBV2 and TRBJ2-6, with D possibly matching TRBD1 (5 bases). The CDR3 is 16 residues long. The germline V and J ends were trimmed by 4 bases and 1 base, with 11 bases remaining between them. Germline V lookup: CDR1 SNHLY, CDR2 FYNNEI. This chain's CDR3 is CASSGPAGSGANVLTF. The CDR3 nucleotides are TGTGCCAGCAGTGGACCCGCAGGGTCTGGGGCCAACGTCCTGACTTTC.

V and J are TRBV11-2 and TRBJ2-2, with 8 bases identical to TRBD1. With V trimmed by 1 base and J by 9 bases, 7 bases remained unmatched. The CDR3 contains 15 residues. Germline V lookup: CDR1 SGHAT, CDR2 FQNNGV. CDR3 in DNA: TGTGCCAGCAGCTTAGGGCAGGGGGCAATATGGGAGCTGTTTTTT. Translating it yields CASSLGQGAIWELFF. Together with reference TRBV11-2 and TRBJ2-2, the CDR3 gives the full variable domain: EAGVAQSPRYKIIEKRQSVAFWCNPISGHATLYWYQQILGQGPKLLIQFQNNGVVDDSQLPKDRFSAERLKGVDSTLKIQPAKLEDSAVYLCASSLGQGAIWELFFGEGSRLTVL.

This chain uses TRBV6-6 with TRBJ2-7, with 8 nucleotides matching TRBD1. Trimming removed 7 bases from V and 3 bases from J; junction bases left unmatched: 11. CDR1 is MNHNY and CDR2 is SVGAGI in the germline V gene (reference sequence). This CDR3 region has 15 residues. DNA for the CDR3: TGTGCCAGCAAGAAGACAGGGGCTGTAGACTACGAGCAGTACTTC. Protein: CASKKTGAVDYEQYF.

This clone was seen only a few times. J is TRBJ1-6 and V is TRBV5-1; 11 bases align to TRBD1. With 4 bases clipped from V and 10 bases from J, the junction kept 4 bases outside the gene matches. Germline CDR1 reads SGHRS; CDR2 reads YFSETQ. The CDR3 is 14 residues long. The chain's CDR3 is CASSRTGGESPLHF. The CDR3 DNA reads as TGCGCCAGCAGCAGGACAGGGGGCGAATCACCCCTCCACTTT.

The chain links TRBV5-1 to TRBJ2-6; 7 bases line up with TRBD1. Germline CDR1 is SGHRS and CDR2 is YFSETQ. The V segment lost 3 bases and the J segment 4 bases; nucleotides outside the gene matches: 4. This CDR3 contains 15 residues. This CDR3 is CASSSTGVGANVLTF. CDR3 coding DNA: TGCGCCAGCAGCTCAACAGGGGTGGGGGCCAACGTCCTGACTTTC.

The CDR3 loop is CASSRRQGVMNTEAFF. CDR3 DNA sequence: TGTGCCAGCAGCCGTCGACAGGGGGTGATGAACACTGAAGCTTTCTTT. J is TRBJ1-1 and V is TRBV13; 9 nucleotides match TRBD1. Unmatched junction bases numbered 7, after V lost 5 bases and J lost 0 bases. Germline values: CDR1 PRHDT, CDR2 FYEKMQ (reference sequence). The CDR3 extends over 16 amino acids.

CDR3 in DNA: TGTGCCTGGAGTGGGGGAGCTAGCGGGGGACCCACCGGGGAGCTGTTTTTT. Translating gives CAWSGGASGGPTGELFF. The chain combines TRBV30 with TRBJ2-2; 10 nucleotides match TRBD2. Germline CDR1 GTSNPN, CDR2 SVGIG (reference sequence). With 1 base clipped from V and 4 bases from J, the junction kept 9 bases outside the gene matches. The CDR3 runs 17 residues.

The chain carries TRBV20-1 and TRBJ1-2; tentatively, D is TRBD1 (5 bases). Trimming removed 6 bases at V and 3 bases at J, with 5 bases between. This CDR3 comprises 10 residues. The germline gives CDR1 DFQATT, CDR2 SNEGSKA (reference sequence). The CDR3 loop reads CSARDYGYTF. The CDR3 coding sequence is TGCAGTGCCAGGGACTATGGCTACACCTTC.

This chain uses TRBV9 with TRBJ2-5; tentatively, D is TRBD2 (5 bases). Trimming cost V 2 bases and J 3 bases, with 11 bases left between them. The CDR3 has 14 residues. The germline gives CDR1 SGDLS, CDR2 YYNGEE. Written as DNA, the CDR3 is TGTGCCAGCAGCGTCGGTGGGGAGAAAGAGACCCAGTACTTC. The encoded protein is CASSVGGEKETQYF. The variable domain in full, completed from reference TRBV9 and TRBJ2-5, reads DSGVTQTPKHLITATGQRVTLRCSPRSGDLSVYWYQQSLDQGLQFLIQYYNGEERAKGNILERFSAQQFPDLHSELNLSSLELGDSALYFCASSVGGEKETQYFGPGTRLLVL.

The chain has TRBV10-1 and TRBJ2-2; 11 bases line up with TRBD2. There are 15 residues in the CDR3. Germline CDR1 WNHNN, CDR2 SYGVQD (reference sequence). Unmatched junction bases numbered 6, after V lost 6 bases and J lost 6 bases. CDR3 nucleotides: TGCGCCAGCAGCGTAGCGGGGGGGCCATCCGGGGAGCTGTTTTTT. This translates into CASSVAGGPSGELFF.

The rearrangement links TRBV6-5 to TRBJ1-3, with unresolved D. Trimming cost V 5 bases and J 2 bases, with 10 bases left between them. Per germline, CDR1 MNHEY and CDR2 SVGAGI. The CDR3 contains 14 residues. The CDR3, as DNA: TGTGCCAGCAGTCGGGGATTACCTGGAAACACCATATATTTT. Protein sequence: CASSRGLPGNTIYF.

The chain recombines TRBV29-1 with TRBJ1-1; a weak D match, TRBD1 (5 bases). The V gene's germline CDR1 is SQVTM and CDR2 ANQGSEA. CDR3 length: 15 residues. V was pared by 7 bases and J by 5 bases, with 23 bases between. CDR3 DNA sequence: TGCAGCGCTAACTCCCCGGGACTAAGGAGGACTGAAGCTTTCTTT. Translated, it gives CSANSPGLRRTEAFF.

This clone was seen a handful of times. This chain uses TRBV7-9 with TRBJ2-3; the match to TRBD2 covers 10 bases. CDR3 size: 18 residues. Germline-derived CDR1 and CDR2 are SEHNR and FQNEAQ (reference sequence). Trimming removed 5 bases from V and 2 bases from J; junction bases left unmatched: 13. For the CDR3, the DNA is TGTGCCAGCAGCCTAATCAAAGGACTAGCGGAGAACACAGATACGCAGTATTTT. Amino acid sequence: CASSLIKGLAENTDTQYF.

The sample holds a few counts of this clone. The CDR3 sequence is CASSLFTGTSGGAQRNSYNEQFF. The CDR3 nucleotides are TGCGCCAGCAGCTTGTTTACCGGGACTAGCGGGGGGGCTCAGCGGAACTCCTACAATGAGCAGTTCTTC. The chain combines TRBV5-1 with TRBJ2-1; 16 nucleotides agree with TRBD2. Germline values: CDR1 SGHRS, CDR2 YFSETQ. This CDR3 is 23 amino acids long. V dropped 1 base and J dropped 0; count of bases not matched to a gene: 16. Using reference TRBV5-1 and TRBJ2-1 for the parts outside the CDR3, the full variable domain is KAGVTQTPRYLIKTRGQQVTLSCSPISGHRSVSWYQQTPGQGLQFLFEYFSETQRNKGNFPGRFSGRQFSNSRSEMNVSTLELGDSALYLCASSLFTGTSGGAQRNSYNEQFFGPGTRLTVL.

This clone has only a few counts. CDR3 sequence (DNA): TGTGCCAGCAGCTGGGGACCCTCGACAGGGGGCGTTTATGGCTACACCTTC. The encoded protein is CASSWGPSTGGVYGYTF. This chain connects TRBV5-4 to TRBJ1-2, with 10 bases matching TRBD1. The germline gives CDR1 SGHNT, CDR2 YYREEE (reference sequence). With V trimmed by 3 bases and J by 5 bases, 13 bases remained unmatched. The CDR3 loop spans 17 amino acids.

The chain is built from TRBV2 and TRBJ1-1; 12 bases are a match to TRBD1. V lost 6 bases to trimming and J lost 4 bases; unmatched junction nucleotides: 12. CDR1 and CDR2 from the germline V gene are SNHLY and FYNNEI. The CDR3 is 17 amino acids. CDR3 coding DNA: TGTGCCAGCAGCGTAAAAGGGGGACAGGGGGCTTCCACTGAAGCTTTCTTT. Translation gives CASSVKGGQGASTEAFF.

This sequence joins TRBV5-4 and TRBJ2-5, with 9 nucleotides matching TRBD1. The trim removed 4 bases at V and 5 bases at J, leaving 18 bases unmatched. Per germline, CDR1 SGHNT and CDR2 YYREEE (reference sequence). The CDR3 is 18 residues long. CDR3 sequence reads: CASSPGQGLAALGETQYF. The CDR3 region has the DNA TGTGCCAGCAGCCCGGGACAGGGTCTAGCGGCTCTAGGGGAGACCCAGTACTTC.

The V gene is TRBV19, the J gene TRBJ2-1, with D possibly matching TRBD2 (5 bases). V was pared by 5 bases and J by 4 bases, with 6 bases between. CDR1 and CDR2 from the germline V gene are LNHDA and SQIVND (reference sequence). The CDR3 covers 12 residues. CDR3 bases: TGTGCCAGTAGTCCGGGGTACAATGAGCAGTTCTTC. It codes for CASSPGYNEQFF.